This T cell receptor (beta chain) was identified during a study of blood T cells in healthy people across ages (dated by TCRdb to between 2014 and 2016). A note on the overall study: In model experiments, roughly one uniquely barcoded TCR beta cDNA molecule per two T cells was captured by template switching. Using deep sequencing normalized with unique cDNA molecular identifiers, the study measured how TCR beta repertoire diversity changes with age. The donors were split into four age groups: young (average about 16 years), middle-aged (39), aged (62) and long-lived (more than 80). Donors of different ages were randomly distributed across sequencing lanes to avoid experimental bias. For two donors (one aged 18 to 29 and one aged 80 or older), the study analyzed two additional independent replicas of 1 million unique cDNA reads from the same blood draw. General conclusions and limits of the study: As age increased, observed TCR beta diversity per million T cells dropped in a roughly linear way, and a significant reduction was already evident by age roughly 36. Because the CMV infection status of the donors was unknown, age-related changes in expanded clonotypes may potentially have been confounded. Estimates of total diversity based on one million sequenced T cells were considered lower bounds and underestimates. Compared with the aged group, more naive CD4+ T cells, fewer expanded clones and increased TCR diversity were shown by the long-lived group, suggesting age selection. Observed TCR beta diversity correlated strongly with the percentage of naive T cells measured by flow cytometry. Conclusive comparison of naive and antigen-experienced compartments was prevented by the profiling of bulk unsorted PBMCs.

This clonotype was detected only a few times. Its specific antigen is unknown. Base qualities are not at hand, and no much larger clone is one base apart. Library preparation used 5' RACE. Data came from an Illumina HiSeq 2500. A second PCR of roughly 7 to 12 cycles was run with a J-beta primer mix and a sample-barcoded 5' primer. A unique molecular identifier was introduced onto each TCR beta cDNA molecule by a template-switch 5' adaptor carrying 12 random nucleotides. Each sample yielded at least 3 million CDR3-containing paired-end reads. The Mint cDNA synthesis kit, primed by a TRBC-specific oligonucleotide, was used to synthesize first-strand cDNA from all RNA. Following uracil-DNA glycosylase treatment, all cDNA underwent a first 18-cycle PCR with the universal primers M1SS and BC2_uni_R. In the source study's methods: Normalization of each sample was performed by random selection of 1 million high-quality reads, each carrying a distinct molecular identifier. Reads sharing molecular identifiers were discarded rather than binned into consensus sequences. MiTCR, run with a Q25 quality threshold and the strictest error-elimination algorithm, handled CDR3 identification, clonotype clustering and error correction. Lower-bound total TCR beta diversity was estimated with a nonparametric unseen species model using Euler transformation. Using fastp at Q25 and MiXCR, TCRdb reprocessed the public reads and kept productive beta chains. All rows with the same CDR3 protein become a single entry with the most common DNA and genes. The V and J calls shown here were made by TCRdb, not taken from the authors' results. Here the sample has over 1,500,000 distinct CDR3 sequences; about 50% occur a single time. The top ten hold around 2.1% of the sample.

The CDR3 starts with the cysteine, ends with the phenylalanine, and has 16 residues. Of the read, only the CDR3 DNA is kept; its 48 bases are in frame from base 1. The germline V gene (reference sequence) specifies LGHDT as CDR1 and YNNKEL as CDR2. V and J are trimmed by 0 bases and 0 bases, and the gene matches miss 3 bases of the junction. The donors were roughly 39 Caucasian individuals from Russia, aged roughly 6 to 100 years, who were systemically healthy. About 10 milliliters of peripheral blood were collected from each donor into EDTA-treated Vacutainer tubes. Ficoll-Paque density-gradient centrifugation was used to isolate PBMCs, with at least 7 million per sample. Total RNA, at least 6 micrograms per sample, was extracted from PBMCs with Trizol reagent. For every donor, flow cytometry on a PBMC aliquot measured the percentage of naive CD45RAhigh/CD27high T cells.

Sequenced sample: blood. This sequence originates from a middle-aged woman in good health. The rearrangement combines TRBV3-1 with TRBJ2-7, and 9 junction bases match TRBD1. The CDR3 protein sequence reads: CASSQEGTGPSYEQYF. The nucleotide sequence is given as TGTGCCAGCAGCCAAGAGGGGACAGGGCCCTCCTACGAGCAGTACTTC.